What follows are 30 T cell receptor beta chains derived from one specimen sequenced in a study of cytomegalovirus exposure and HLA in healthy donors. Researchers ran the PCR with 60 Vbeta and 13 Jbeta primers. Measured with immunoSEQ multiplex PCR; TCRdb has only the in-frame clones, and not every one. The ten most abundant clones cover approximately 5.7% of a sample with around 88,000 clones. Sequences were obtained from PBMCs. The receptor set was obtained from a girl aged 10 to 17 in good health and CMV-seropositive.

J is TRBJ2-7 and V is TRBV19, with 7 bases matching TRBD1. Trimming took 4 bases from V and 4 from J; bases not matched to a gene: 10. This CDR3 has 15 amino acids. Germline V gene sequence: CDR1 LNHDA, CDR2 SQIVND (reference sequence). The CDR3 is CASSTRGGWGYEQYF. CDR3 nucleotides: TGTGCCAGTAGTACTCGAGGGGGCTGGGGTTACGAGCAGTACTTC.

The CDR3: CASSGTGTGYHEQYF. DNA of the CDR3: TGTGCCAGCAGCGGGACCGGGACAGGGTACCACGAGCAGTACTTC. This chain links TRBV5-4 with TRBJ2-7, with TRBD1 identical over 9 bases. The trim removed 4 bases at V and 5 bases at J, leaving 10 bases unmatched. CDR1 is SGHNT and CDR2 is YYREEE in the germline V gene (reference sequence). The CDR3 has 15 residues.

The chain links TRBV27 to TRBJ1-2; TRBD1 might be the D (5 bases). V was pared by 5 bases and J by 5 bases, with 12 bases between. The length of the CDR3 is 13 residues. Germline CDR1 is MNHEY and CDR2 is SMNVEV (reference sequence). CDR3 sequence reads: CASSNQGGYGYTF. As DNA, the CDR3 is TGTGCCAGCAGTAACCAGGGAGGATATGGCTACACCTTC.

Turning to this clone: At one end the junction does not follow the germline gene, possibly because of a read error. The CDR3 DNA reads as TGCGCCAGCAGTCAAGCGGGACACTACACTGAAGCTTTCTTT. It translates to CASSQAGHYTEAFF. This rearrangement joins TRBV4-3 to TRBJ1-1; D might be TRBD1 (6 bases). Germline V gene sequence: CDR1 LGHNA, CDR2 YSLEER. This CDR3 has 14 amino acids.

V is TRBV5-4 and J is TRBJ1-3; 10 nucleotides agree with TRBD1. The CDR3 sequence is 15 residues long. CDR1 and CDR2 from the germline V gene are SGHNT and YYREEE (reference sequence). J gave up 5 bases and V 0 bases, and 2 bases lay outside the gene matches. CDR3: CASSLGGQGRNTIYF. The CDR3 coding sequence is TGTGCCAGCAGCTTGGGGGGACAGGGGAGAAACACCATATATTTT.

The V gene is TRBV5-1, the J gene TRBJ1-6; 8 nucleotides align to TRBD1. This CDR3 has 15 residues. The germline gives CDR1 SGHRS, CDR2 YFSETQ. The V and J ends lost 1 base and 7 bases, in that order; junction bases with no gene match: 4. The CDR3: CASSLQGAQNSPLHF. In nucleotides, the CDR3 is TGCGCCAGCAGCTTGCAGGGGGCCCAAAATTCACCCCTCCACTTT.

The chain carries TRBV5-1 and TRBJ1-1, with 7 positions matching TRBD1. Germline-derived CDR1 and CDR2 are SGHRS and YFSETQ. The ends lost 1 base at V and 5 bases at J; junction bases unmatched: 8. This CDR3 is built from 15 residues. DNA of the CDR3: TGCGCCAGCAGCTTGCCCGACAGGGTGGTGACTGAAGCTTTCTTT. Translated: CASSLPDRVVTEAFF. Full variable domain (rest looked up from reference TRBV5-1 and TRBJ1-1): KAGVTQTPRYLIKTRGQQVTLSCSPISGHRSVSWYQQTPGQGLQFLFEYFSETQRNKGNFPGRFSGRQFSNSRSEMNVSTLELGDSALYLCASSLPDRVVTEAFFGQGTRLTVV.

The chain joins TRBV30 to TRBJ2-4, with D perhaps TRBD1 (6 bases). V was shortened by 0 bases and J by 2 bases, with 11 bases between the two germline ends. The CDR3 length is 15 residues. Germline V CDR1 and CDR2: GTSNPN, SVGIG (reference sequence). The DNA of the CDR3 is TGTGCCTGGAGTGTACAGGGACCCACCAAAAACATTCAGTACTTC. Residues: CAWSVQGPTKNIQYF.

The chain is built from TRBV5-1 and TRBJ2-5; D gene unclear. Germline-derived CDR1 and CDR2 are SGHRS and YFSETQ. V lost 4 bases and J 1 base, leaving 2 bases between the germline ends. CDR3 length: 11 amino acids. The CDR3 DNA reads as TGCGCCAGCAGCCTCCAAGAGACCCAGTACTTC. The encoded protein is CASSLQETQYF.

The gene calls are TRBV19 and TRBJ2-3, with 11 bases identical to TRBD2. V dropped 5 bases and J dropped 3; count of bases not matched to a gene: 7. The CDR3 is 16 amino acids. Germline loops: CDR1 LNHDA, CDR2 SQIVND (reference sequence). The CDR3 coding sequence is TGTGCCAGTAGTCCTCAAATAGCGGGGGGGACAGATACGCAGTATTTT. It encodes CASSPQIAGGTDTQYF. Full variable domain (remainder filled in from reference TRBV19 and TRBJ2-3): DGGITQSPKYLFRKEGQNVTLSCEQNLNHDAMYWYRQDPGQGLRLIYYSQIVNDFQKGDIAEGYSVSREKKESFPLTVTSAQKNPTAFYLCASSPQIAGGTDTQYFGPGTRLTVL.

The CDR3: CASSPRDQTYEQYF. CDR3 bases: TGCGCCAGCAGCCCCCGGGATCAGACCTACGAGCAGTACTTC. This chain joins TRBV5-1 and TRBJ2-7; D is perhaps TRBD2 (5 bases). The CDR3 is made up of 14 amino acids. V was clipped by 4 bases and J by 2 bases, with 13 bases between them. Germline V lookup: CDR1 SGHRS, CDR2 YFSETQ.

V gene TRBV9 combines with J gene TRBJ2-3, with 7 bases matching TRBD1. Losses at the gene ends were 0 bases for V and 4 bases for J; bases not matched to a gene: 5. This CDR3 contains 15 residues. The germline CDR1 and CDR2 sequences are SGDLS and YYNGEE. The CDR3 coding sequence is TGTGCCAGCAGCGTAGAAGGCCAGGGGGCAGATACGCAGTATTTT. Translation gives CASSVEGQGADTQYF.

The V call is TRBV2, the J call TRBJ2-3, with 8 bases matching TRBD1. J was trimmed by 7 bases and V by 4 bases; bases with no gene match: 10. This CDR3 is 15 amino acids long. Germline V gene data show CDR1 as SNHLY and CDR2 as FYNNEI. The CDR3 protein is CASSVFRTGSYTQYF. The CDR3 DNA follows: TGTGCCAGCAGTGTATTTCGGACAGGGTCATATACGCAGTATTTT.

This chain joins TRBV5-6 and TRBJ2-5, with D unclear. This CDR3 spans 14 amino acids. Trimming shortened V by 0 bases and J by 5 bases, and 11 bases separated the two germline ends. Per the germline V gene, CDR1 is SGHDT and CDR2 is YYEEEE. CDR3 nucleotide sequence: TGTGCCAGCAGCTTGGGGGCTGGCTATGAGACCCAGTACTTC. Its translation: CASSLGAGYETQYF.

V is TRBV15 and J is TRBJ2-7; tentatively, D is TRBD2 (5 bases). Germline CDR1 LNHNV, CDR2 YYDKDF (reference sequence). Trimming took off 6 bases at V and 0 bases at J, with 12 bases between the two ends. The CDR3 runs to 14 residues. In nucleotides, the CDR3 is TGTGCCACCAGAAGGCCGGGGAGCTCCTACGAGCAGTACTTC. This encodes CATRRPGSSYEQYF.

CDR3: CASSYPGQGVCSYNEQFF. In nucleotides, the CDR3 is TGTGCCAGCAGTTACCCGGGACAGGGGGTGTGCTCCTACAATGAGCAGTTCTTC. The gene calls are TRBV6-8 and TRBJ2-1, with TRBD1 identical over 11 bases. CDR1 is MNHGY and CDR2 is SAAAGT in the germline V gene. The trim removed 2 bases at V and 0 bases at J, leaving 6 bases unmatched. The CDR3 loop spans 18 amino acids.

The gene calls are TRBV7-8 and TRBJ1-6; D is possibly TRBD1 (5 bases). Looked up from germline, CDR1 is SGHVS and CDR2 is FQNEAQ. CDR3 length equals 12 residues. V was pared by 5 bases and J by 8 bases, with 7 bases between. In DNA, the CDR3 is TGTGCCAGCAGCCGACAGTATTCACCCCTCCACTTT. This sequence encodes CASSRQYSPLHF.

This sequence joins TRBV2 and TRBJ1-1; 7 nucleotides agree with TRBD1. There are 13 residues in the CDR3. Germline V CDR1 and CDR2: SNHLY, FYNNEI. The ends lost 8 bases at V and 8 bases at J; junction bases unmatched: 11. The CDR3 DNA reads as TGTGCCAGCGGGCAGGGGGTTGTAGCCGAAGCTTTCTTT. It specifies CASGQGVVAEAFF. Together with reference TRBV2 and TRBJ1-1, the CDR3 gives the full variable domain: EPEVTQTPSHQVTQMGQEVILRCVPISNHLYFYWYRQILGQKVEFLVSFYNNEISEKSEIFDDQFSVERPDGSNFTLKIRSTKLEDSAMYFCASGQGVVAEAFFGQGTRLTVV.

The genes are TRBV6-5 and TRBJ2-3; 8 nucleotides match TRBD1. The germline CDR1 and CDR2 sequences are MNHEY and SVGAGI. V trimming: 8 bases; J trimming: 3 bases; junction bases outside the gene matches: 4. CDR3 length: 13 residues. The CDR3: CASYRGITDTQYF. The CDR3 nucleotides read TGTGCCAGCTACAGGGGGATAACAGATACGCAGTATTTT.

Points on this clone: Other nucleotide sequences in the sample specify the same CDR3. The chain joins TRBV4-3 to TRBJ1-3; no clear D. Trimming took 0 bases from V and 0 from J, leaving 6 bases between them. The CDR3 has 15 residues. From germline, CDR1 is LGHNA and CDR2 YSLEER. The DNA for the CDR3 is TGCGCCAGCAGCCAAGACCGGTACTCTGGAAACACCATATATTTT. This encodes CASSQDRYSGNTIYF.

This sequence joins TRBV7-8 and TRBJ1-6, with D perhaps matching TRBD1 (6 bases). V lost 0 bases and J lost 9, with 18 bases in between. CDR3 size: 17 residues. CDR1 is SGHVS, CDR2 FQNEAQ, per germline. Written as DNA, the CDR3 is TGTGCCAGCAGCTTAGCGGGGGGGACAATCGCAGGTTCACCCCTCCACTTT. Its protein product is CASSLAGGTIAGSPLHF. The whole variable domain, remainder taken from reference TRBV7-8 and TRBJ1-6, is GAGVSQSPRYKVAKRGQDVALRCDPISGHVSLFWYQQALGQGPEFLTYFQNEAQLDKSGLPSDRFFAERPEGSVSTLKIQRTQQEDSAVYLCASSLAGGTIAGSPLHFGNGTRLTVT.

The chain is built from TRBV4-3 and TRBJ1-1; D remains ambiguous. The CDR3 is made up of 14 amino acids. Trimming cost V 4 bases and J 0 bases, with 9 bases left between them. The germline V gene has CDR1 LGHNA and CDR2 YSLEER. CDR3 coding DNA: TGCGCCAGCAGCCCAGCCCGGGTGAACACTGAAGCTTTCTTT. Its protein is CASSPARVNTEAFF.

The rearrangement joins TRBV18 to TRBJ1-5, with D tentatively TRBD1 (5 bases). V gave up 3 bases and J gave up 6 bases, with 21 bases separating them. The germline V gene encodes CDR1 KGHSH and CDR2 LQKENI. The length of the CDR3 is 17 residues. CDR3: CASSPLPSQGDLQPQHF. DNA for the CDR3: TGTGCCAGCTCACCCCTCCCCAGCCAGGGTGACCTTCAGCCCCAGCATTTT.

The chain joins TRBV7-3 to TRBJ2-5; 12 bases match TRBD2. The trim removed 5 bases at V and 2 bases at J, leaving 12 bases unmatched. Germline V gives CDR1 SGHTA, CDR2 FQGTGA. The CDR3 is 18 residues long. CDR3 bases: TGTGCCAGCAGCCCCACTCCCCTAGCGGGGGGGCCGCAAGAGACCCAGTACTTC. Protein: CASSPTPLAGGPQETQYF.

The chain combines TRBV5-1 with TRBJ2-5; the D gene is possibly TRBD1 (6 bases). Germline assignment: CDR1 SGHRS and CDR2 YFSETQ. Trimming took off 4 bases at V and 1 base at J, with 11 bases between the two ends. The CDR3 is made up of 14 amino acids. The CDR3 DNA is TGCGCCAGCAGCCCAATGGACAGCCAAGAGACCCAGTACTTC. Translating it yields CASSPMDSQETQYF.

The chain combines TRBV5-3 with TRBJ1-5; the match to TRBD1 covers 10 bases. TRBV5-3 counts as an open reading frame of uncertain function. The CDR3 runs to 17 residues. The trim removed 4 bases at V and 3 bases at J, leaving 10 bases unmatched. CDR3 DNA: TGTGCCAGAAGCCCCGGACAGGGGGAGGGTCTCAATCAGCCCCAGCATTTT. Translation: CARSPGQGEGLNQPQHF.

J is TRBJ1-4 and V is TRBV5-1, with TRBD1 matching 8 bases. V was clipped by 1 base and J by 7 bases; unmatched bases: 9. From germline, CDR1 is SGHRS and CDR2 YFSETQ. The CDR3 has 16 amino acids. CDR3 protein: CASSLSGQGEIEKLFF. The CDR3 bases are TGCGCCAGCAGCTTGAGCGGACAGGGTGAGATTGAAAAACTGTTTTTT.

The chain has TRBV5-1 and TRBJ1-6; no clear D. Between the trimmed V and J ends, which lost 0 bases and 0 bases, there was a span of 4 bases. CDR1 is SGHRS and CDR2 is YFSETQ in the germline V gene. The CDR3 has 15 amino acids. The CDR3 coding sequence is TGCGCCAGCAGCTTGGGGAGCTCCTATAATTCACCCCTCCACTTT. Protein product: CASSLGSSYNSPLHF.

The rearrangement links TRBV19 to TRBJ1-2; D unclear. This CDR3 is 13 amino acids long. The V gene lost 7 bases and the J gene lost 0 bases, with 9 bases spanning the gap. Germline V gives CDR1 LNHDA, CDR2 SQIVND (reference sequence). The CDR3 nucleotides are TGTGCCAGTACCACGACAACTAACTATGGCTACACCTTC. Amino acids: CASTTTTNYGYTF.

The chain is built from TRBV27 and TRBJ2-2, with 11 bases that match TRBD1. The CDR3 spans 17 residues. The germline gives CDR1 MNHEY, CDR2 SMNVEV (reference sequence). The junction had 6 bases not matched to a gene; V was cut back by 2 bases and J by 4 bases. The CDR3 here is CASSLVGGTGGTGELFF. The CDR3 region has the DNA TGTGCCAGCAGTTTAGTGGGAGGGACAGGGGGCACCGGGGAGCTGTTTTTT.